A single sample is the source of the 29 T cell receptor beta chains below, sequenced in a study of blood T cell repertoires in COVID-19. The method was immunoSEQ multiplex PCR; TCRdb's version includes in-frame clones alone and lacks a portion of them. The sample has 84,000 or so clones, around 80% seen once. Input material: peripheral blood. These receptors were obtained from a man in his 70s with acute or convalescent COVID-19.

This chain uses TRBV2 with TRBJ2-1; possible D gene TRBD2, 6 bases. This CDR3 spans 14 amino acids. Looked up from germline, CDR1 is SNHLY and CDR2 is FYNNEI. Trimming cost V 8 bases and J 7 bases, with 18 bases left between them. The CDR3 nucleotides are TGTGCCAGCGAAGGCGGGGCGAGTTGGAATGAGCAGTTCTTC. Protein: CASEGGASWNEQFF.

The genes are TRBV4-1 and TRBJ2-7; 9 bases are shared with TRBD1. The CDR3 has 16 residues. The germline gives CDR1 MGHRA, CDR2 YSYEKL. Trimming took 1 base from V and 2 from J; bases not matched to a gene: 6. CDR3 in amino acids: CASSQGARTGAYEQYF. The DNA for the CDR3 is TGCGCCAGCAGCCAAGGAGCCCGGACAGGGGCCTACGAGCAGTACTTC.

V gene TRBV2 combines with J gene TRBJ1-2; 9 nucleotides match TRBD1. With V trimmed by 2 bases and J by 6 bases, 4 bases remained unmatched. Germline CDR1 is SNHLY and CDR2 is FYNNEI. This CDR3 contains 14 residues. CDR3 coding DNA: TGTGCCAGCAGTGAAAGGACAGGGGCCCATGGCTACACCTTC. It translates to CASSERTGAHGYTF. Filled out from reference TRBV2 and TRBJ1-2, the complete variable domain reads EPEVTQTPSHQVTQMGQEVILRCVPISNHLYFYWYRQILGQKVEFLVSFYNNEISEKSEIFDDQFSVERPDGSNFTLKIRSTKLEDSAMYFCASSERTGAHGYTFGSGTRLTVV.

The V call is TRBV7-3, the J call TRBJ2-2, with D perhaps matching TRBD2 (6 bases). The CDR3 spans 14 residues. Germline-derived CDR1 and CDR2 are SGHTA and FQGTGA. V gave up 7 bases and J gave up 6 bases, with 15 bases separating them. CDR3 in amino acids: CASTIDSGAGELFF. The CDR3 bases are TGTGCCAGCACTATCGACTCGGGAGCCGGGGAGCTGTTTTTT.

J is TRBJ2-5 and V is TRBV14, with D unclear. Deletions cut 2 bases from V and 5 bases from J, with 15 bases between. This CDR3 region has 15 residues. Germline V gives CDR1 SGHDN, CDR2 FVKESK. The CDR3 bases are TGTGCCAGCAGCCAAAGTCTGTCAGGTGGTGAGACCCAGTACTTC. Its protein is CASSQSLSGGETQYF.

In this sample, this clone turned up a few times. The chain employs TRBV2 and TRBJ2-5; 9 bases map to TRBD2. J was trimmed by 4 bases and V by 4 bases; bases with no gene match: 4. Germline CDR1 and CDR2: SNHLY and FYNNEI. The CDR3 totals 14 residues. The CDR3 coding sequence is TGTGCCAGCAGTGGATTAGCGGGGGCAGAGACCCAGTACTTC. It translates to CASSGLAGAETQYF.

V gene TRBV5-6 combines with J gene TRBJ1-4; D is possibly TRBD1 (5 bases). The length of the CDR3 is 15 residues. CDR1 is SGHDT and CDR2 is YYEEEE in the germline V gene. Between the trimmed V and J ends, which lost 5 bases and 3 bases, there was a span of 14 bases. The CDR3 DNA reads TGTGCCAGCAGGCGTGCAGGGAGGCCTAATGAAAAACTGTTTTTT. It yields the protein CASRRAGRPNEKLFF.

The chain links TRBV3-1 (or the pseudogene TRBV3-2) to TRBJ2-2; 9 nucleotides match TRBD2. This CDR3 region has 15 residues. V lost 3 bases and J lost 4; bases outside the gene matches: 3. Per germline, CDR1 LGHDT and CDR2 YNNKEL (reference sequence). CDR3 DNA sequence: TGTGCCAGCAGCCAGGCGGGGGGGCCCACCGGGGAGCTGTTTTTT. Translating it yields CASSQAGGPTGELFF.

The V and J genes are TRBV5-6 and TRBJ2-3; the match to TRBD2 covers 12 bases. With V trimmed by 2 bases and J by 2 bases, 6 bases remained unmatched. Germline V gene data show CDR1 as SGHDT and CDR2 as YYEEEE. The CDR3 extends over 17 amino acids. CDR3 protein: CASSFRLAGEYTDTQYF. CDR3 coding DNA: TGTGCCAGCAGCTTTCGACTAGCGGGGGAGTACACAGATACGCAGTATTTT.

This rearrangement joins TRBV5-5 to TRBJ1-5; D is unresolved. The germline CDR1 and CDR2 sequences are SGHKS and YYEKEE (reference sequence). This CDR3 spans 12 amino acids. The germline V and J ends were trimmed by 0 bases and 5 bases, with 3 bases remaining between them. CDR3 sequence reads: CASSLVYQPQHF. The CDR3 coding sequence is TGTGCCAGCAGCTTGGTCTATCAGCCCCAGCATTTT.

Only one count was recorded for this clone. This CDR3 reads CASSLEGLEQFF. The CDR3 region has the DNA TGTGCCAGCAGCTTAGAGGGGCTGGAGCAGTTCTTC. This chain connects TRBV7-9 to TRBJ2-1; tentatively, D is TRBD1 (5 bases). The V and J ends lost 1 base and 10 bases respectively, with 8 bases between them. Germline V gene lookup returns CDR1 SEHNR and CDR2 FQNEAQ (reference sequence). The CDR3 runs 12 residues.

The V call is TRBV28, the J call TRBJ2-3; the D gene is possibly TRBD1 (6 bases). The CDR3 sequence is 17 residues long. Trimming stripped 2 bases from V and 0 bases from J, with 15 bases between. Germline loops: CDR1 MDHEN, CDR2 SYDVKM. This CDR3 is CASSLLTGTSSTDTQYF. CDR3 coding DNA: TGTGCCAGCAGTTTACTTACAGGGACCTCTAGCACAGATACGCAGTATTTT.

The sample holds one count of this clone. The V gene is TRBV11-2, the J gene TRBJ2-7, with TRBD1 identical over 8 bases. Trimming cost V 0 bases and J 7 bases; bases outside gene matches: 8. The CDR3 extends over 15 amino acids. Germline V gene sequence: CDR1 SGHAT, CDR2 FQNNGV. The CDR3 DNA reads TGTGCCAGCAGCTTAGATACAGGGGGATCGGGAGAGCAGTACTTC. Protein sequence: CASSLDTGGSGEQYF.

The chain couples TRBV19 to TRBJ1-2; D possibly corresponds to TRBD1 (6 bases). Germline V gene data show CDR1 as LNHDA and CDR2 as SQIVND (reference sequence). The CDR3 consists of 13 residues. V lost 7 bases and J 0 bases, leaving 9 bases between the germline ends. This chain's CDR3 is CASTDRANYGYTF. The CDR3 DNA sequence: TGTGCCAGTACGGACAGAGCTAACTATGGCTACACCTTC.

This clone was seen a few times. This chain uses TRBV30 with TRBJ1-1, with 7 nucleotides matching TRBD1. The V gene's germline CDR1 is GTSNPN and CDR2 SVGIG (reference sequence). The CDR3 spans 12 residues. V lost 1 base, J lost 7 bases, and 3 bases stayed unmatched. CDR3 region: CAWSEQGLEAFF. As DNA, the CDR3 is TGTGCCTGGAGTGAACAGGGGCTTGAAGCTTTCTTT.

This clone has only a few counts. This chain joins TRBV7-9 and TRBJ1-2, with D possibly being TRBD1 (6 bases). The ends were cut back, 5 bases at V and 8 bases at J, with 15 bases in the middle. The CDR3 is 13 amino acids. Per the germline V gene, CDR1 is SEHNR and CDR2 is FQNEAQ (reference sequence). The CDR3 sequence is CASSPQGVRGYTF. CDR3 DNA: TGTGCCAGCAGCCCACAGGGAGTACGGGGCTACACCTTC.

The chain joins TRBV7-6 to TRBJ2-2, with D possibly being TRBD2 (6 bases). CDR3 length: 14 residues. CDR1 and CDR2 from the germline V gene are SGHVS and FNYEAQ. V lost 3 bases to trimming and J lost 5 bases, with 10 bases between them. CDR3 in DNA: TGTGCCAGCAGCTTGGGCGGGGAGACCGGGGAGCTGTTTTTT. This translates into CASSLGGETGELFF.

V usage is TRBV7-9 and J usage is TRBJ1-1, with a tentative D call TRBD1 (6 bases). The V gene lost 4 bases and the J gene lost 5 bases, with 11 bases spanning the gap. CDR1 and CDR2 from the germline V gene are SEHNR and FQNEAQ (reference sequence). The CDR3 is 13 amino acids. DNA for the CDR3: TGTGCCAGCAGCTCCCAGACAGGTACTGAAGCTTTCTTT. Translated: CASSSQTGTEAFF.

The chain links TRBV9 to TRBJ2-3; no clear D. The germline V gene encodes CDR1 SGDLS and CDR2 YYNGEE. V was pared by 3 bases and J by 0 bases, with 5 bases between. The CDR3 extends over 13 amino acids. CDR3 protein: CASSGASTDTQYF. The CDR3 DNA sequence: TGTGCCAGCAGCGGGGCTAGCACAGATACGCAGTATTTT.

The V gene is TRBV29-1, the J gene TRBJ1-1; 8 nucleotides line up with TRBD1. Germline V lookup: CDR1 SQVTM, CDR2 ANQGSEA. The CDR3 is made up of 13 amino acids. V gave up 3 bases and J gave up 5 bases; unmatched junction bases: 5. Here the CDR3 DNA reads TGCAGCGTTGATACAGGGGGGAGAACTGAAGCTTTCTTT. It is translated as CSVDTGGRTEAFF.

The J gene is TRBJ2-7, the V gene TRBV5-1, with a possible D match to TRBD1 (5 bases). Between the trimmed V and J ends, which lost 0 bases and 7 bases, there was a span of 11 bases. Germline V gene sequence: CDR1 SGHRS, CDR2 YFSETQ. The CDR3 loop spans 13 amino acids. The CDR3 sequence is CASSLVAGKEQYF. The CDR3 DNA sequence: TGCGCCAGCAGCTTGGTGGCAGGGAAAGAGCAGTACTTC.

This clone was counted once. The J gene is TRBJ1-1, the V gene TRBV10-2, with TRBD1 as a possible D gene (6 bases). Trimming removed 2 bases at V and 1 base at J, with 11 bases between. This CDR3 has 15 amino acids. The V gene's germline CDR1 is WSHSY and CDR2 SAAADI. CDR3 nucleotide sequence: TGCGCCAGCAGTGAGATACAGGGAGCGAACACTGAAGCTTTCTTT. Protein sequence: CASSEIQGANTEAFF.

The CDR3 loop is CASSQGTGYSNQPQHF. The DNA of the CDR3 is TGCGCCAGCAGTCAAGGGACAGGGTATAGCAATCAGCCCCAGCATTTT. The chain has TRBV23-1 and TRBJ1-5; 9 nucleotides line up with TRBD1. TRBV23-1 counts as an open reading frame of uncertain function. Germline trimming cut 2 bases from V and 0 bases from J; bases unmatched to any gene: 2. This CDR3 has 16 amino acids.

In its sample, this clone was seen once. The rearrangement links TRBV7-2 to TRBJ1-2; D gene unclear. Germline values: CDR1 SGHTA, CDR2 FQGNSA. Trimming removed 0 bases from V and 4 bases from J, with 9 bases in between. This CDR3 contains 14 residues. In DNA form, the CDR3 reads TGTGCCAGCAGCTTAGCGTTACCAGTCTATGGCTACACCTTC. This gives the protein CASSLALPVYGYTF.

J is TRBJ2-7 and V is TRBV19; D not resolved. Germline V CDR1 and CDR2: LNHDA, SQIVND (reference sequence). V gave up 9 bases and J gave up 5 bases, with 14 bases separating them. This CDR3 contains 12 residues. The CDR3 spells CARATGRNEQYV. CDR3 DNA: TGTGCCAGGGCGACTGGCCGGAACGAGCAGTACGTC.

This chain uses TRBV4-2 with TRBJ2-5; 12 bases are a match to TRBD2. V lost 0 bases, J lost 8 bases, and 13 bases stayed unmatched. The CDR3 covers 18 residues. Germline V lookup: CDR1 LGHNA, CDR2 YNFKEQ. In nucleotides, the CDR3 is TGTGCCAGCAGCCAAGAGGAAACTAGCGGGGGGCCAATGCGAACCCAGTACTTC. Its translation is CASSQEETSGGPMRTQYF.

The J gene is TRBJ1-3, the V gene TRBV5-6, with 8 bases identical to TRBD1. The V gene's germline CDR1 is SGHDT and CDR2 YYEEEE. This CDR3 region has 13 residues. V gave up 4 bases and J gave up 7 bases; unmatched junction bases: 4. The CDR3: CASSRDRRNTIYF. The CDR3 region has the DNA TGTGCCAGCAGCCGGGACAGGAGGAACACCATATATTTT. Variable domain in full (rest from reference TRBV5-6 and TRBJ1-3): DAGVTQSPTHLIKTRGQQVTLRCSPKSGHDTVSWYQQALGQGPQFIFQYYEEEERQRGNFPDRFSGHQFPNYSSELNVNALLLGDSALYLCASSRDRRNTIYFGEGSWLTVV.

This chain connects TRBV5-6 to TRBJ1-3; the D gene is possibly TRBD1 (5 bases). Between the trimmed V and J ends, which lost 0 bases and 4 bases, there was a span of 8 bases. This CDR3 region has 14 residues. In germline, CDR1 is SGHDT, CDR2 YYEEEE. The DNA of the CDR3 is TGTGCCAGCAGCTTGGCAGGGTTAGGAAACACCATATATTTT. It is translated as CASSLAGLGNTIYF. Supplemented by reference TRBV5-6 and TRBJ1-3, the full variable domain reads DAGVTQSPTHLIKTRGQQVTLRCSPKSGHDTVSWYQQALGQGPQFIFQYYEEEERQRGNFPDRFSGHQFPNYSSELNVNALLLGDSALYLCASSLAGLGNTIYFGEGSWLTVV.

This clone has at least ten counts. The chain uses TRBV6-5 and TRBJ1-1; tentative D call: TRBD1 (5 bases). The CDR3 consists of 13 residues. CDR1 and CDR2 from the germline V gene are MNHEY and SVGAGI. The V end lost 6 bases, the J end lost 4 bases, and 12 bases lay between the germline ends. The CDR3 here is CASSPRVGTEAFF. CDR3 DNA sequence: TGTGCCAGCAGCCCCAGGGTCGGCACTGAAGCTTTCTTT.